Each of the 17 T cell receptor beta chains below was sequenced from the same sample in a study of T cell responses to AZD1222 COVID-19 vaccine. TCRdb keeps only in-frame clones here, not all; method: immunoSEQ multiplex PCR. The sample includes roughly 150,000 clones, under 95% of them seen just once. This material consisted of peripheral blood, taken on day 0 of AZD1222 vaccination. The receptors originated from an adult in good health.

The chain has TRBV18 and TRBJ2-1; 7 positions match TRBD2. Germline CDR1 KGHSH, CDR2 LQKENI. V gave up 0 bases and J gave up 4 bases; unmatched junction bases: 3. This CDR3 comprises 15 residues. In nucleotides, the CDR3 is TGTGCCAGCTCACCACCGTGGGAGGGGTACAATGAGCAGTTCTTC. The encoded protein is CASSPPWEGYNEQFF.

The chain joins TRBV4-1 to TRBJ2-5; D is uncertain. Per germline, CDR1 MGHRA and CDR2 YSYEKL. V gave up 0 bases and J gave up 5 bases, with 10 bases separating them. The CDR3 has 14 residues. The CDR3 sequence: CASSQEAQSETQYF. CDR3 coding DNA: TGCGCCAGCAGCCAAGAAGCACAGTCGGAGACCCAGTACTTC.

This chain uses TRBV29-1 with TRBJ1-3; D not resolved. V gave up 4 bases and J gave up 3 bases, with 19 bases separating them. The germline V gene has CDR1 SQVTM and CDR2 ANQGSEA. The CDR3 is made up of 16 amino acids. CDR3 amino acids: CSVALMGLSGGNTIYF. The CDR3 nucleotides read TGCAGCGTTGCCCTAATGGGGTTGAGTGGTGGAAACACCATATATTTT. The whole variable domain, filled in from reference TRBV29-1 and TRBJ1-3, reads SAVISQKPSRDICQRGTSLTIQCQVDSQVTMMFWYRQQPGQSLTLIATANQGSEATYESGFVIDKFPISRPNLTFSTLTVSNMSPEDSSIYLCSVALMGLSGGNTIYFGEGSWLTVV.

The rearrangement uses TRBV19 and TRBJ2-1; 8 bases agree with TRBD2. The CDR3 is 20 residues long. Germline values: CDR1 LNHDA, CDR2 SQIVND (reference sequence). V shed 3 bases, J shed 7 bases, and the junction held 23 bases outside the gene matches. DNA of the CDR3: TGTGCCAGTAGTATTAGGAACCTCCCTTATAGCGGGGCAAAGGGGAATGAGCAGTTCTTC. The encoded protein is CASSIRNLPYSGAKGNEQFF.

V and J are TRBV7-3 and TRBJ2-6, with D uncertain. V lost 5 bases, J lost 0 bases, and 5 bases lay in between. The germline V gene encodes CDR1 SGHTA and CDR2 FQGTGA. The CDR3 length is 14 residues. CDR3 DNA sequence: TGTGCCAGCAGCCGGACCTCTGGGGCCAACGTCCTGACTTTC. Its translation is CASSRTSGANVLTF.

The chain has TRBV29-1 and TRBJ1-1; no firm D call. The CDR3 spans 11 residues. Germline lookup yields CDR1 SQVTM and CDR2 ANQGSEA. The V and J ends lost 1 base and 1 base respectively, with 1 base between them. The CDR3: CSVEGNTEAFF. CDR3 nucleotides: TGCAGCGTTGAAGGGAACACTGAAGCTTTCTTT.

The chain employs TRBV28 and TRBJ1-1; the match to TRBD1 covers 7 bases. CDR1 and CDR2 (germline): MDHEN, SYDVKM. The CDR3 is 13 residues long. Unmatched junction bases numbered 4, after V lost 2 bases and J lost 7 bases. The DNA for the CDR3 is TGTGCCAGCAGTTTACTTGGGACAGATGAAGCTTTCTTT. Translation gives CASSLLGTDEAFF.

The V gene is TRBV18, the J gene TRBJ1-2, with 7 nucleotides matching TRBD1. V trimming: 6 bases; J trimming: 4 bases; junction bases outside the gene matches: 5. Germline lookup yields CDR1 KGHSH and CDR2 LQKENI. CDR3 size: 13 residues. The CDR3 is CASSPRDSYGYTF. The CDR3 DNA sequence: TGTGCCAGCTCGCCGCGGGACAGCTATGGCTACACCTTC.

The chain has TRBV28 and TRBJ1-1; D gene ambiguous. Germline CDR1 reads MDHEN; CDR2 reads SYDVKM. The CDR3 spans 12 residues. Trimming removed 6 bases from V and 11 bases from J, with 16 bases in between. The CDR3 is CASRYPPVGAFF. For the CDR3, the DNA is TGTGCCAGCAGGTACCCTCCTGTAGGGGCTTTCTTT.

Note on this clone: Relative to the germline gene, one junction end is altered; a read error may explain this. The chain uses TRBV29-1 and TRBJ2-7, with TRBD2 matching 10 bases. CDR3 length equals 15 residues. Per germline, CDR1 SQVTM and CDR2 ANQGSEA. The CDR3 DNA follows: TGCAGCGTTGAAGGGCTAGCGGGAGTCTCCCACGAGCAGTACTTC. Protein: CSVEGLAGVSHEQYF.

V is TRBV5-6 and J is TRBJ2-6, with unresolved D. V was cut by 0 bases and J by 0 bases, with 10 bases left in between. Germline V gene sequence: CDR1 SGHDT, CDR2 YYEEEE. This CDR3 comprises 17 residues. The DNA for the CDR3 is TGTGCCAGCAGCTTGGGGGCAGGATTCTCTGGGGCCAACGTCCTGACTTTC. Protein product: CASSLGAGFSGANVLTF.

As to this clone: Other DNA variants within this sample encode the same CDR3. The chain combines TRBV7-3 with TRBJ2-3; D possibly uses TRBD1 or TRBD2 (6 bases each). CDR1 and CDR2 from the germline V gene are SGHTA and FQGTGA. V dropped 5 bases and J dropped 2 bases, with 11 bases sitting between them. The CDR3 is made up of 14 amino acids. CDR3 region: CASSPRGDTDTQYF. DNA of the CDR3: TGTGCCAGCAGCCCTAGGGGGGACACAGATACGCAGTATTTT.

The DNA for the CDR3 is TGTGCCAGCAGTGGACTAGCGGGAGATGTAGATACGCAGTATTTT. Translating gives CASSGLAGDVDTQYF. This chain links TRBV6-2 or TRBV6-3 with TRBJ2-3; TRBD2 aligns across 13 bases. The junction had 4 bases not matched to a gene; V was cut back by 5 bases and J by 5 bases. The V gene's germline CDR1 is MNHEY and CDR2 SVGEGT. There are 15 residues in the CDR3.

The chain uses TRBV15 and TRBJ1-2; D not certain. The CDR3 is 15 residues long. Germline CDR1 reads LNHNV; CDR2 reads YYDKDF (reference sequence). V shed 5 bases and J shed 2 bases, with 15 bases lying between them. DNA for the CDR3: TGTGCCACCAGCGGCCGAGTCACAGAGAACTATGGCTACACCTTC. Translating it yields CATSGRVTENYGYTF.

V usage is TRBV29-1 and J usage is TRBJ2-2; perhaps TRBD1 as D (6 bases). CDR1 SQVTM and CDR2 ANQGSEA come from the germline V gene. Trimming shortened V by 7 bases and J by 3 bases, and 18 bases separated the two germline ends. This CDR3 has 15 amino acids. The DNA for the CDR3 is TGCAGCGCTGGGGGCACAGGGTCGGACACCGGGGAGCTGTTTTTT. It translates to CSAGGTGSDTGELFF.

This clone was seen once. V and J are TRBV11-2 and TRBJ2-7; TRBD1 aligns across 7 bases. The CDR3 consists of 14 residues. The germline V gene has CDR1 SGHAT and CDR2 FQNNGV. The V segment lost 3 bases and the J segment 11 bases; nucleotides outside the gene matches: 13. In nucleotides, the CDR3 is TGTGCCAGCAGCTTGGAACGGGACAGTACTGGAGAGTACTTC. Its translation is CASSLERDSTGEYF.

The chain employs TRBV12-5 and TRBJ1-1, with D perhaps TRBD1 (5 bases). Trimming shortened V by 2 bases and J by 1 base, and 14 bases separated the two germline ends. CDR1 LGHNT and CDR2 FRNRAP come from the germline V gene. The CDR3 contains 16 residues. The CDR3 bases are TGTGCTAGTGGTTTGTCGGGGGGTCGGGGGAACACTGAAGCTTTCTTT. Translated, it gives CASGLSGGRGNTEAFF.